This TCR beta chain was obtained from a study of PD-1 blockade in classical Hodgkin lymphoma. Study context: Patients were administered nivolumab (3 mg/kg intravenously) every 2 weeks. Whole-study results and caveats: The authors have not defined what causes the repertoire differences, possibly disease activity or prior therapy.

Germline lookup yields CDR1 SGHNT and CDR2 YYREEE (reference sequence). The CDR3 consists of 18 residues. After removal of 4 bases from V and 7 bases from J, the junction contained 14 bases not matched to a gene. Described time point: cycle 4 day 1 (C4D1), after 6 weeks of nivolumab. After autologous stem cell transplantation all patients relapsed, and prior brentuximab vedotin exposure differed between cohorts. Purification of CD4+ T cells from thawed PBMCs was achieved by magnetic negative selection. The best responses consisted of complete response, partial response or progressive disease. With respect to this clone: Its antigen is undetermined.

Clones were read by immunoSEQ multiplex PCR, and TCRdb kept only the in-frame ones, dropping some. The sample has about 30,000 clones, 86% seen once. This receptor was obtained from a human donor with classical Hodgkin lymphoma. Source: CD4+ T cells from blood, taken before the fourth cycle of nivolumab. The gene calls are TRBV5-4 and TRBJ2-1; 13 nucleotides line up with TRBD2. CDR3 region: CASSNGLAGELPTNEQFF. The DNA of the CDR3 is TGTGCCAGCAGCAACGGACTAGCGGGGGAACTCCCAACGAATGAGCAGTTCTTC.